The 4 T cell receptor beta chains in this list originate from one sample, sequenced in a study of shared clonotypes between healthy human individuals. Selected positively for CCR7 and CD45RO-negative, naive CD8 cells excluded terminally differentiated effector memory CD45RA+ cells. The repertoire was sequenced with immunoSEQ multiplex PCR; TCRdb's copy has only in-frame clones and lacks some. Among more than 2 million clones listed, approximately 94% were seen once. Sample: naive CD8+ T cells sorted from blood. These receptors all stem from a man younger than 30 in good health.

The rearrangement uses TRBV7-9 and TRBJ2-7; 8 positions match TRBD1. The germline CDR1 and CDR2 sequences are SEHNR and FQNEAQ (reference sequence). J gave up 3 bases and V 4 bases, and 8 bases lay outside the gene matches. The CDR3 contains 15 residues. The CDR3 nucleotides are TGTGCCAGCAGCTCAGGACAGGGCTATAACTACGAGCAGTACTTC. Amino acids: CASSSGQGYNYEQYF.

V gene TRBV6-5 combines with J gene TRBJ2-7, with TRBD1 matching over 9 bases. Trimming removed 8 bases from V and 4 bases from J; junction bases left unmatched: 12. CDR3 length equals 15 residues. CDR1 is MNHEY, CDR2 SVGAGI, per germline. The CDR3 spells CASGTGNGPLYEQYF. DNA for the CDR3: TGTGCCAGCGGGACAGGGAACGGACCTTTGTACGAGCAGTACTTC.

DNA of the CDR3: TGTGCCAGCAGGACGGGGGCGGGGGATTCACCCCTCCACTTT. Its protein product is CASRTGAGDSPLHF. The gene calls are TRBV2 and TRBJ1-6; weak D call: TRBD1 (6 bases). Germline values: CDR1 SNHLY, CDR2 FYNNEI. Trimming took off 6 bases at V and 8 bases at J, with 14 bases between the two ends. The CDR3 spans 14 residues.

The rearrangement uses TRBV7-9 and TRBJ2-3, with D unclear. This CDR3 comprises 15 residues. V shed 5 bases and J shed 1 base, with 13 bases lying between them. Germline loops: CDR1 SEHNR, CDR2 FQNEAQ (reference sequence). The CDR3 coding sequence is TGTGCCAGCAGCGTCAGCGCGTCCCGCACAGATACGCAGTATTTT. This gives the protein CASSVSASRTDTQYF.